This T cell receptor (beta chain) derives from a study of cytotoxic CD8 clonotypes in ibrutinib-treated CLL. Study context: Results showed roughly 24 partial and 2 complete responses; following median about 62 months, approximately 15 remained remitted, roughly twelve advanced. Averaging across samples gave roughly 260,000 productive templates and fewer than 100,000 productive rearrangements.

Produced via immunoSEQ multiplex PCR; TCRdb's table is partial and in-frame only. Of 42,000 or so clones in the sample, approximately 67% were seen once. Only a few counts were recorded for this clone. The antigen remains unidentified. Study-wide results and limits: The study found public clonotypes uncommon, contracting or stable on treatment. Clonality rose at ibrutinib response, held steady in sustained remission, and fell toward baseline at progression.

Germline loops: CDR1 LGHNA, CDR2 YNFKEQ. The CDR3 spans 16 residues. Trimming removed 0 bases from V and 1 base from J, with 12 bases in between. The source was PBMCs, collected at disease progression, from a patient treated with ibrutinib. The origin of this receptor is a human donor with chronic lymphocytic leukemia. V and J are TRBV4-2 and TRBJ1-2, with D possibly being TRBD1 (5 bases). This chain's CDR3 is CASSQERQRGNYGYTF. CDR3 in DNA: TGTGCCAGCAGCCAAGAGCGACAGCGAGGTAACTATGGCTACACCTTC.